This T cell receptor beta chain emerged from a study of radiation and T cells in renal cell carcinoma. The assay was immunoSEQ multiplex PCR, and TCRdb's table has in-frame clones only and misses some. The table lists some 21,000 clones, less than 55% of them singletons. CDR1 and CDR2 (germline): SGHVS, FQNEAQ. The CDR3 runs to 17 residues. Trimming left V 3 bases short and J 6 bases short, with 23 bases between. Treatment noted: treatment-naive control, cytoreductive nephrectomy. The receptor's source is a human donor with renal cell carcinoma. Specimen: tumor tissue, collected from a patient whose treatment was nephrectomy without radiotherapy. The V and J genes are TRBV7-8 and TRBJ1-2; TRBD1 is a possible D gene (6 bases). The CDR3 reads CASSLAVRVGAYNGYTF. The CDR3 bases are TGTGCCAGCAGCTTGGCGGTCAGGGTGGGGGCATATAATGGCTACACCTTC.